This T cell receptor beta chain was obtained from a study of T cell changes during pregnancy in multiple sclerosis. The CDR3 sequence is 16 residues long. Germline-derived CDR1 and CDR2 are GTSNPN and SVGIG (reference sequence). V dropped 2 bases and J dropped 4 bases, with 18 bases sitting between them. Clones were read by immunoSEQ multiplex PCR, and TCRdb kept only the in-frame ones, dropping some. The top ten clones hold 0.8% of a sample with 25,000 to 30,000 clones, approximately 89% of them seen once. The receptor comes from a female donor with multiple sclerosis, enrolled in a pregnancy study. The rearrangement links TRBV30 to TRBJ2-1; D might be TRBD1 (6 bases). The source material was CD4+ T cells from peripheral blood mononuclear cells, sampled in the second trimester of pregnancy. CDR3 residues: CAWSKWDKKFYNEQFF. CDR3 nucleotide sequence: TGTGCCTGGAGTAAATGGGACAAAAAGTTTTACAATGAGCAGTTCTTC.